The rows below give T cell receptor beta chains drawn from one sample of a study of blood T cell repertoires in COVID-19. The data were produced by immunoSEQ multiplex PCR, yet TCRdb's version contains in-frame clones alone and is incomplete. The sample gives under 350,000 clones, 85% to 90% of which show up once; roughly 15% is in the top ten. The specimen sequenced was peripheral blood. The receptors were gathered from a human donor in a cohort sampled during active COVID-19. Both conserved end residues are part of each CDR3. The D gene is left open where the match is weak. For some rows the clone size is stated as once, few or many, or as a class when expanded; others skip it.

j_call: TRBJ1-2
v_call: TRBV19
clone_size: NA
d_call: TRBD1
cdr3_nt: TGTGCCAGTAGTGCGCGACAGGGGGCCAACTATGGCTACACCTTC
cdr3_aa: CASSARQGANYGYTF

j_call: TRBJ2-7
v_call: TRBV12-3/TRBV12-4
clone_size: NA
d_call: TRBD1
cdr3_nt: TGTGCCAGTGGCACAGGGGTTCTAGAGCAGTACTTC
cdr3_aa: CASGTGVLEQYF

j_call: TRBJ1-2
v_call: TRBV5-1
clone_size: NA
d_call: NA
cdr3_nt: TGCGCCAGCAGCTTGGGGCAGGGCGGCTATGGCTACACCTTC
cdr3_aa: CASSLGQGGYGYTF

j_call: TRBJ1-1
v_call: TRBV3-1/TRBV3-2
clone_size: NA
d_call: NA
cdr3_nt: TGTGCCAGCAGCCATCTGCTTATAACCGGTGCTGAAGCTTTCTTT
cdr3_aa: CASSHLLITGAEAFF

j_call: TRBJ2-3
v_call: TRBV19
clone_size: NA
d_call: NA
cdr3_nt: TGTGCCAGTAGTATATCAGCGAACACAGATACGCAGTATTTT
cdr3_aa: CASSISANTDTQYF

j_call: TRBJ2-1
v_call: TRBV14
clone_size: NA
d_call: NA
cdr3_nt: TGTGCCAGCAGCCCAACCCGGCTAGAACTCTTCAATGAGCAGTTCTTC
cdr3_aa: CASSPTRLELFNEQFF

j_call: TRBJ1-1
v_call: TRBV14
clone_size: NA
d_call: NA
cdr3_nt: TGTGCCAGCAGCCCGGGGACTAACACTGAAGCTTTCTTT
cdr3_aa: CASSPGTNTEAFF

j_call: TRBJ1-3
v_call: TRBV2
clone_size: NA
d_call: NA
cdr3_nt: TGTGCCAGCAGTCTAAGGACTATGGGGGTCTCTGGAAACACCATATATTTT
cdr3_aa: CASSLRTMGVSGNTIYF

j_call: TRBJ2-5
v_call: TRBV19
clone_size: NA
d_call: TRBD2
cdr3_nt: TGTGCCAGTAGTTCTACACCGGGACTAGCTTACGAGACCCAGTACTTC
cdr3_aa: CASSSTPGLAYETQYF

j_call: TRBJ2-3
v_call: TRBV5-1
clone_size: few
d_call: NA
cdr3_nt: TGCGCCAGCAGCCCACTCGGGCAACGGGGAGATACGCAGTATTTT
cdr3_aa: CASSPLGQRGDTQYF

j_call: TRBJ2-1
v_call: TRBV11-2
clone_size: NA
d_call: NA
cdr3_nt: TGTGCCAGCAGCACCCGACAAACCATAGAGCAGTTCTTC
cdr3_aa: CASSTRQTIEQFF

j_call: TRBJ2-3
v_call: TRBV2
clone_size: NA
d_call: NA
cdr3_nt: TGTGCCAGCAGTGTTGGGGGCTACACAGATACGCAGTATTTT
cdr3_aa: CASSVGGYTDTQYF

j_call: TRBJ2-3
v_call: TRBV4-2
clone_size: NA
d_call: TRBD2
cdr3_nt: TGTGCCAGCAGCCAAGGGGCTAGCGGGAGAACAGATACGCAGTATTTT
cdr3_aa: CASSQGASGRTDTQYF

j_call: TRBJ2-5
v_call: TRBV12-5
clone_size: NA
d_call: NA
cdr3_nt: TGTGCTAGTGGTTCATCCGGGAGCTCGGGGGAGACCCAGTACTTC
cdr3_aa: CASGSSGSSGETQYF

j_call: TRBJ2-5
v_call: TRBV6-2/TRBV6-3
clone_size: NA
d_call: NA
cdr3_nt: TGTGCCAGCAGTTACTCGAACCCAGGTTGGGAGACCCAGTACTTC
cdr3_aa: CASSYSNPGWETQYF

j_call: TRBJ1-2
v_call: TRBV14
clone_size: NA
d_call: NA
cdr3_nt: TGTGCCAGCAGCCAAGGGACGGGGGGGGCGTATGGCTACACCTTC
cdr3_aa: CASSQGTGGAYGYTF

j_call: TRBJ2-3
v_call: TRBV4-1
clone_size: once
d_call: NA
cdr3_nt: TGCGCCAGCAGCCGCCAAACTAGTCCCCCCAGCACAGATACGCAGTATTTT
cdr3_aa: CASSRQTSPPSTDTQYF